The source of this TCR beta chain is a study of blood T cell repertoires in COVID-19. Study overall: COVID-19 samples from acute and convalescent phases originated in the United States, Italy and Spain.

Assignments of participants to cohorts depended upon their own reported clinical history. The repertoire was sequenced with immunoSEQ multiplex PCR; TCRdb's copy has only in-frame clones and lacks some. The table lists around 240,000 clones, about 89% of them singletons, with 1.2% in the top ten. The CDR3 sequence is 15 residues long. Trimming removed 1 base at V and 4 bases at J, with 13 bases between. Per the germline V gene, CDR1 is MNHNS and CDR2 is SASEGT. Sequenced: PBMCs or T cells enriched from blood (not recorded which). This TCR was recovered from a human donor in a cohort exposed to, infected with or recovered from COVID-19 (not recorded which). The donor label of this sample is uncertain. The V gene is TRBV6-1, the J gene TRBJ1-1, with D possibly matching TRBD1 (6 bases). The CDR3 coding sequence is TGTGCCAGCAGTGAAGGGGGGCGACGTCGCACTGAAGCTTTCTTT. Its translation: CASSEGGRRRTEAFF.